The 17 T cell receptor beta chains given below trace back to one sample, sequenced in a study of T cell responses to AZD1222 COVID-19 vaccine. TCRdb's table, derived via immunoSEQ multiplex PCR, lists solely in-frame clones and lacks some. Of 120,000 or so clones listed, 70% to 90% are singletons. The starting material was peripheral blood, obtained 28 days after the second AZD1222 dose. These receptors came from an adult who received the AZD1222 COVID-19 vaccine.

The chain links TRBV28 to TRBJ1-1; tentative D call: TRBD1 (5 bases). CDR1 is MDHEN, CDR2 SYDVKM, per germline. V was pared by 7 bases and J by 11 bases, with 20 bases between. The CDR3 has 13 residues. The CDR3 region is CASIFNQGLKAFF. Written as DNA, the CDR3 is TGTGCCAGCATTTTTAATCAGGGTTTGAAGGCTTTCTTT.

The rearrangement links TRBV19 to TRBJ2-7; D gene unclear. The germline V gene has CDR1 LNHDA and CDR2 SQIVND (reference sequence). This CDR3 is 14 amino acids long. V shed 2 bases and J shed 3 bases, with 11 bases lying between them. The CDR3 sequence is CASSITSPDYEQYF. In nucleotides, the CDR3 is TGTGCCAGTAGTATAACGTCCCCTGACTACGAGCAGTACTTC.

The chain uses TRBV4-3 and TRBJ2-3, with D maybe TRBD2 (5 bases). Looked up from germline, CDR1 is LGHNA and CDR2 is YSLEER. V was trimmed by 0 bases and J by 5 bases, leaving 15 bases between them. There are 16 residues in the CDR3. CDR3: CASSQDRSLLGDTQYF. The CDR3 DNA is TGCGCCAGCAGCCAAGATCGGTCTCTACTAGGAGATACGCAGTATTTT.

This chain links TRBV6-1 with TRBJ2-7; D unclear. Germline CDR1 reads MNHNS; CDR2 reads SASEGT. V shed 2 bases and J shed 1 base, with 3 bases lying between them. This CDR3 has 12 amino acids. The CDR3 spells CASSETSYEQYF. Written as DNA, the CDR3 is TGTGCCAGCAGTGAAACATCCTACGAGCAGTACTTC.

The chain couples TRBV5-4 to TRBJ2-3; the match to TRBD2 covers 8 bases. The CDR3 consists of 17 residues. V was pared by 1 base and J by 8 bases, with 15 bases of the junction left unmatched. Germline V gene lookup returns CDR1 SGHNT and CDR2 YYREEE (reference sequence). In DNA form, the CDR3 reads TGTGCCAGCAGCTTGAGGACCGGGGGGGCCCCCCAAGGTACGCAGTATTTT. Translating gives CASSLRTGGAPQGTQYF. Variable domain in full (rest from reference TRBV5-4 and TRBJ2-3): ETGVTQSPTHLIKTRGQQVTLRCSSQSGHNTVSWYQQALGQGPQFIFQYYREEENGRGNFPPRFSGLQFPNYSSELNVNALELDDSALYLCASSLRTGGAPQGTQYFGPGTRLTVL.

V and J are TRBV15 and TRBJ1-2; tentative D call: TRBD1 (6 bases). The V gene lost 1 base and the J gene lost 8 bases, with 17 bases spanning the gap. This CDR3 is 15 amino acids long. CDR1 is LNHNV, CDR2 YYDKDF, per germline (reference sequence). The CDR3 sequence is CATSRAYGRQDGYTF. In DNA form, the CDR3 reads TGTGCCACCAGCAGAGCATACGGGCGACAGGACGGCTACACCTTC.

The rearrangement joins TRBV12-3 or TRBV12-4 to TRBJ1-2, with no clear D. V gave up 6 bases and J gave up 7 bases, with 12 bases separating them. This CDR3 has 12 amino acids. DNA for the CDR3: TGTGCCAGCAGCCAAAGTCTTACTGGCTACACCTTC. It translates to CASSQSLTGYTF.

This chain links TRBV18 with TRBJ1-2, with D unclear. The germline CDR1 and CDR2 sequences are KGHSH and LQKENI. Deletions cut 3 bases from V and 6 bases from J, with 8 bases between. The CDR3 length is 12 residues. The CDR3 DNA reads as TGTGCCAGCTCACCGGGAGGCCATGGCTACACCTTC. Encoded protein: CASSPGGHGYTF.

J is TRBJ1-1 and V is TRBV29-1; tentative D call: TRBD1 (6 bases). V lost 1 base to trimming and J lost 3 bases, with 12 bases between them. CDR1 is SQVTM, CDR2 ANQGSEA, per germline. There are 14 residues in the CDR3. CDR3 protein: CSVEVAGEDTEAFF. CDR3 nucleotide sequence: TGCAGCGTTGAAGTGGCAGGGGAGGACACTGAAGCTTTCTTT. Looking up the rest from reference TRBV29-1 and TRBJ1-1 gives the full variable domain: SAVISQKPSRDICQRGTSLTIQCQVDSQVTMMFWYRQQPGQSLTLIATANQGSEATYESGFVIDKFPISRPNLTFSTLTVSNMSPEDSSIYLCSVEVAGEDTEAFFGQGTRLTVV.

This clone appeared a single time. The genes are TRBV25-1 and TRBJ1-5; D gene ambiguous. Germline V CDR1 and CDR2: MGHDK, SYGVNS. This CDR3 has 14 amino acids. With 2 bases removed from V and 5 bases from J, the gap between germline ends came to 10 bases. The CDR3 DNA sequence: TGTGCCAGCAGTGAAGGGTCAGACTATCAGCCCCAGCATTTT. Translating gives CASSEGSDYQPQHF.

The gene calls are TRBV5-1 and TRBJ1-6, with TRBD1 matching over 9 bases. The CDR3 consists of 17 residues. From germline, CDR1 is SGHRS and CDR2 YFSETQ. V was clipped by 6 bases and J by 0 bases; unmatched bases: 7. DNA for the CDR3: TGCGCCAGCACGACAGGGGGAAGGAGCTCCTATAATTCACCCCTCCACTTT. Its translation: CASTTGGRSSYNSPLHF. The full variable domain, with the rest looked up from reference TRBV5-1 and TRBJ1-6, is KAGVTQTPRYLIKTRGQQVTLSCSPISGHRSVSWYQQTPGQGLQFLFEYFSETQRNKGNFPGRFSGRQFSNSRSEMNVSTLELGDSALYLCASTTGGRSSYNSPLHFGNGTRLTVT.

A single count supports this clone. The rearrangement links TRBV7-2 to TRBJ1-5; D gene ambiguous. The ends were cut back, 1 base at V and 1 base at J, with 8 bases in the middle. This CDR3 is built from 15 residues. CDR1 SGHTA and CDR2 FQGNSA come from the germline V gene. CDR3 in amino acids: CASSLDVGSNQPQHF. The CDR3, as DNA: TGTGCCAGCAGCTTAGATGTCGGAAGCAATCAGCCCCAGCATTTT.

The chain uses TRBV7-2 and TRBJ1-5; a possible D gene is TRBD1 (6 bases). The CDR3 length is 14 residues. CDR1 SGHTA and CDR2 FQGNSA come from the germline V gene. The V gene lost 2 bases and the J gene lost 8 bases, with 13 bases spanning the gap. The chain's CDR3 is CASSLQRGAEPQHF. In DNA form, the CDR3 reads TGTGCCAGCAGCTTACAGCGGGGGGCCGAGCCCCAGCATTTT.

The V and J genes are TRBV9 and TRBJ2-1; 16 nucleotides align to TRBD2. This CDR3 spans 17 amino acids. CDR1 SGDLS and CDR2 YYNGEE come from the germline V gene. V shed 3 bases, J shed 2 bases, and the junction held 2 bases outside the gene matches. The CDR3 reads CASSAGTSGRAYNEQFF. CDR3 DNA: TGTGCCAGCAGCGCCGGGACTAGCGGGAGGGCCTACAATGAGCAGTTCTTC.

J is TRBJ1-1 and V is TRBV6-4; 10 positions agree with TRBD1. The V segment lost 6 bases and the J segment 2 bases; nucleotides outside the gene matches: 6. This CDR3 spans 15 amino acids. Germline CDR1 and CDR2: MRHNA and SNTAGT. The CDR3 protein is CASRLDRGINTEAFF. In DNA, the CDR3 is TGTGCCAGCAGACTGGACAGGGGGATTAACACTGAAGCTTTCTTT.

This clone has only one observation. Other DNA sequences within the sample encode an identical CDR3. The genes are TRBV5-1 and TRBJ2-3; unclear D gene. The germline V and J ends were trimmed by 3 bases and 0 bases, with 5 bases remaining between them. The V gene's germline CDR1 is SGHRS and CDR2 YFSETQ. The CDR3 runs 13 residues. CDR3 sequence: CASSSGSTDTQYF. CDR3 coding DNA: TGCGCCAGCAGCTCCGGGAGCACAGATACGCAGTATTTT.

This clone was found a few times. This chain joins TRBV18 and TRBJ2-7; 9 bases map to TRBD2. J was trimmed by 5 bases and V by 4 bases; bases with no gene match: 6. This CDR3 contains 14 residues. Germline CDR1 KGHSH, CDR2 LQKENI. CDR3 amino acids: CASSRLAAPDEQYF. CDR3 bases: TGTGCCAGCTCACGACTAGCGGCGCCCGACGAGCAGTACTTC.